The subject of this entry is one TCR beta chain. Its antigen is undetermined. This sample is part of a study of beta chain features in type 1 diabetes. Overall study: Investigators examined 107,917,701 sorted cells across all samples.

The authors took one heparinised blood draw, averaging about 120 mL, from each donor. CD4+ naive, central memory, regulatory and stem cell-like memory subsets were isolated by sorting on CD45RO/CCR7/CD25/CD127/CD95/CD27. Study-wide results and caveats: Patients showed naive, central memory and Treg TCRB repertoires that appeared more similar than those of healthy donors.

The ends were cut back, 8 bases at V and 2 bases at J, with 24 bases in the middle. Germline loops: CDR1 SGHRS, CDR2 YFSETQ. The CDR3 consists of 17 residues. Every bit of the isolated RNA underwent reverse transcription, so sequencing read expressed TCRB transcripts. Clones were sequenced by immunoSEQ multiplex PCR, and TCRdb holds only the in-frame ones, with some missing. The sample records about 300,000 clones, under 8.5% being singletons. The sequenced sample consisted of central memory CD4+ T cells from blood. The gene calls are TRBV5-1 and TRBJ2-3, with D perhaps TRBD1 (7 bases). This sequence originates from a woman younger than 35 in good health. CDR3: CASQLGRGTAYTDTQYF. The DNA of the CDR3 is TGCGCCAGTCAGCTGGGGCGCGGGACAGCATACACAGATACGCAGTATTTT.